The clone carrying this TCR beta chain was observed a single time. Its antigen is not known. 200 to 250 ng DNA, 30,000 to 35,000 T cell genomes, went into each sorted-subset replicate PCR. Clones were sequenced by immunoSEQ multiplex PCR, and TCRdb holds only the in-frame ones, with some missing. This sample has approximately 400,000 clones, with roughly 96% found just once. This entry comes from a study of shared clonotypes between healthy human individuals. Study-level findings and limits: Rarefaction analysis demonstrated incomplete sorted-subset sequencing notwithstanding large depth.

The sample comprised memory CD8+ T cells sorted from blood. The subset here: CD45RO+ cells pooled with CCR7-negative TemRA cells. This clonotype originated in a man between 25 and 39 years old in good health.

Written as DNA, the CDR3 is TGTGCCAGCATTAATTACCAAGAGACCCAGTACTTC. Protein sequence: CASINYQETQYF. The V call is TRBV6-1, the J call TRBJ2-5, with no clear D. The germline V gene encodes CDR1 MNHNS and CDR2 SASEGT. V was shortened by 7 bases and J by 0 bases, with 6 bases between the two germline ends. This CDR3 spans 12 amino acids.